Shown below are 18 T cell receptor beta chains from a single sample sequenced in a study of T cells in Graves' hyperthyroidism and ophthalmopathy. The investigators amplified TCR beta CDR3 regions from RNA transcripts. In the first-round RT-PCR of the TCR CDR3, the HTBI primer set was used. A single record per CDR3 protein comes from TCRdb applying MiXCR to the multiplex PCR reads. The sample gives 500,000 or so distinct CDR3 sequences, about a sixth of which show up once; roughly a sixth is in the top ten. Sample: blood. Receptors were obtained from a young woman with Graves' ophthalmopathy.

V usage is TRBV30 and J usage is TRBJ2-3, with a possible D match to TRBD2 (5 bases). CDR3 length equals 15 residues. From germline, CDR1 is GTSNPN and CDR2 SVGIG (reference sequence). Trimming left V 8 bases short and J 2 bases short, with 20 bases between. The CDR3 DNA reads as TGTGCCCTTACCGGACTTACTGCGCCCACAGATACGCAGTATTTT. Translated: CALTGLTAPTDTQYF.

The chain couples TRBV29-1 to TRBJ1-2; 7 bases are shared with TRBD1. Per germline, CDR1 SQVTM and CDR2 ANQGSEA. The CDR3 is made up of 13 amino acids. Losses at the gene ends were 3 bases for V and 4 bases for J; bases not matched to a gene: 5. Here the CDR3 reads CSVDYRQGYGYTF. The CDR3 bases are TGCAGCGTTGATTACCGACAGGGCTATGGCTACACCTTC. The full variable domain, with the rest looked up from reference TRBV29-1 and TRBJ1-2, is SAVISQKPSRDICQRGTSLTIQCQVDSQVTMMFWYRQQPGQSLTLIATANQGSEATYESGFVIDKFPISRPNLTFSTLTVSNMSPEDSSIYLCSVDYRQGYGYTFGSGTRLTVV.

This clonotype was seen ten or more times. The rearrangement uses TRBV15 and TRBJ2-7; the D call may be TRBD1 or TRBD2 (7 bases each). Germline lookup yields CDR1 LNHNV and CDR2 YYDKDF (reference sequence). Between the trimmed V and J ends, which lost 0 bases and 7 bases, there was a span of 16 bases. The CDR3 is made up of 15 amino acids. The CDR3: CATSRDGGRGQEQYF. CDR3 coding DNA: TGTGCCACCAGCAGAGATGGTGGGAGGGGGCAGGAGCAGTACTTC.

This clonotype was seen many times. The chain joins TRBV28 to TRBJ1-1; D is ambiguous. Germline assignment: CDR1 MDHEN and CDR2 SYDVKM. The CDR3 is 13 amino acids. Trimming took off 6 bases at V and 4 bases at J, with 12 bases between the two ends. The chain's CDR3 is CASRNGEGTEAFF. The CDR3 nucleotides are TGTGCCAGCAGGAATGGTGAAGGCACTGAAGCTTTCTTT.

This clonotype showed up just a few times. This chain uses TRBV7-9 with TRBJ1-4; 12 bases agree with TRBD1. Looked up from germline, CDR1 is SEHNR and CDR2 is FQNEAQ (reference sequence). The V and J ends lost 1 base and 7 bases, in that order; junction bases with no gene match: 4. The CDR3 has 16 residues. The CDR3 protein is CASSLDGTGGGEKLFF. The CDR3 region has the DNA TGTGCCAGCAGCTTAGATGGGACAGGGGGCGGTGAAAAACTGTTTTTT.

The V gene is TRBV12-3 or TRBV12-4, the J gene TRBJ1-2; D call uncertain. CDR3 length: 13 amino acids. V was cut by 6 bases and J by 5 bases, with 13 bases left in between. CDR3 in amino acids: CASSQPGVYGYTF. The CDR3 bases are TGTGCCAGCAGCCAACCAGGAGTGTATGGCTACACCTTC.

This clonotype has ten or more counts. The V and J genes are TRBV30 and TRBJ2-7; TRBD2 agrees at 14 bases. Germline V CDR1 and CDR2: GTSNPN, SVGIG (reference sequence). This CDR3 is 13 amino acids long. V shed 5 bases and J 4 bases; nucleotides not matched to a gene: 1. The CDR3 reads CAWGTSGSYEQYF. As DNA, the CDR3 is TGTGCCTGGGGGACTAGCGGGAGTTACGAGCAGTACTTC.

The genes are TRBV29-1 and TRBJ2-7; 10 positions agree with TRBD2. V lost 1 base, J lost 4 bases, and 7 bases stayed unmatched. The CDR3 runs to 15 residues. Germline CDR1 and CDR2: SQVTM and ANQGSEA. The CDR3 DNA reads as TGCAGCGTTGAAGCGGCTAGCGGGAGACTTTACGAGCAGTACTTC. Translated, it gives CSVEAASGRLYEQYF.

This clonotype was seen many times. The CDR3 loop reads CASSQDREYGNTIYF. CDR3 bases: TGTGCCAGCAGCCAAGATCGGGAATATGGAAACACCATATATTTT. The rearrangement uses TRBV3-1 and TRBJ1-3, with unresolved D. V was pared by 0 bases and J by 3 bases, with 9 bases between. The CDR3 is 15 residues long. Per germline, CDR1 LGHDT and CDR2 YNNKEL (reference sequence).

Many counts were recorded for this clonotype. The chain has TRBV6-2 or TRBV6-3 and TRBJ2-7, with a possible D match to TRBD2 (7 bases). This CDR3 has 15 amino acids. V lost 2 bases, J lost 3 bases, and 14 bases lay in between. Germline-derived CDR1 and CDR2 are MNHEY and SVGEGT. The CDR3 bases are TGTGCCAGCAGTTACGGGAGGGGGTCTTACTACGAGCAGTACTTC. Its protein is CASSYGRGSYYEQYF.

This chain joins TRBV15 and TRBJ1-2, with unresolved D. The CDR3 consists of 12 residues. Germline values: CDR1 LNHNV, CDR2 YYDKDF (reference sequence). V was trimmed by 0 bases and J by 5 bases, leaving 4 bases between them. CDR3 in DNA: TGTGCCACCAGCAGAGATCGGTATGGCTACACCTTC. It translates to CATSRDRYGYTF.

The chain links TRBV12-5 to TRBJ1-1, with D uncertain. The CDR3 runs to 16 residues. Between the trimmed V and J ends, which lost 0 bases and 1 base, there was a span of 12 bases. From germline, CDR1 is LGHNT and CDR2 FRNRAP. The CDR3 loop is CASGLVLGRENTEAFF. CDR3 DNA sequence: TGTGCTAGTGGTTTGGTACTCGGGAGGGAGAACACTGAAGCTTTCTTT.

The genes are TRBV12-3 or TRBV12-4 and TRBJ2-3; tentative D call: TRBD2 (5 bases). V was trimmed by 6 bases and J by 8 bases, leaving 21 bases between them. This CDR3 spans 15 amino acids. The CDR3 sequence is CASSASGNKGLTQYF. DNA of the CDR3: TGTGCCAGCAGCGCATCCGGGAACAAAGGACTTACGCAGTATTTT.

The gene calls are TRBV20-1 and TRBJ2-7; the match to TRBD2 covers 7 bases. The CDR3 totals 14 residues. Per germline, CDR1 DFQATT and CDR2 SNEGSKA (reference sequence). Trimming removed 0 bases from V and 5 bases from J; junction bases left unmatched: 7. For the CDR3, the DNA is TGCAGTGCTAGAGATCAAACGGGGGGACACGAGCAGTACTTC. It translates to CSARDQTGGHEQYF.

This clonotype was counted ten times or more. The chain carries TRBV6-1 and TRBJ2-2; D remains unclear. Per the germline V gene, CDR1 is MNHNS and CDR2 is SASEGT. This CDR3 is 16 amino acids long. Trimming left V 7 bases short and J 0 bases short, with 15 bases between. The CDR3 is CASTSLSRPNTGELFF. DNA for the CDR3: TGTGCCAGCACTTCCCTCAGCAGACCGAACACCGGGGAGCTGTTTTTT.

In its sample, this clonotype was seen many times. The rearrangement joins TRBV2 to TRBJ2-7, with TRBD1 as a possible D gene (6 bases). CDR1 and CDR2 from the germline V gene are SNHLY and FYNNEI. Trimming took 3 bases from V and 9 from J, leaving 9 bases between them. The CDR3 sequence is 11 residues long. The CDR3: CASSEGRGQYF. The CDR3 DNA sequence: TGTGCCAGCAGTGAGGGCAGGGGGCAGTACTTC.

The chain combines TRBV7-9 with TRBJ1-2; D is uncertain. Germline CDR1 and CDR2: SEHNR and FQNEAQ (reference sequence). Trimming removed 3 bases from V and 0 bases from J, with 5 bases in between. This CDR3 contains 13 residues. Written as DNA, the CDR3 is TGTGCCAGCAGCTTCGGCGCTAACTATGGCTACACCTTC. Protein sequence: CASSFGANYGYTF.

This clonotype has at least ten counts. The CDR3 region is CASSAGQATYEQYF. CDR3 sequence (DNA): TGTGCCAGCAGCGCCGGACAGGCCACCTACGAGCAGTACTTC. The V call is TRBV3-1, the J call TRBJ2-7; 7 bases are shared with TRBD1. The CDR3 extends over 14 amino acids. Per the germline V gene, CDR1 is LGHDT and CDR2 is YNNKEL (reference sequence). Trimming took 5 bases from V and 2 from J; bases not matched to a gene: 6.